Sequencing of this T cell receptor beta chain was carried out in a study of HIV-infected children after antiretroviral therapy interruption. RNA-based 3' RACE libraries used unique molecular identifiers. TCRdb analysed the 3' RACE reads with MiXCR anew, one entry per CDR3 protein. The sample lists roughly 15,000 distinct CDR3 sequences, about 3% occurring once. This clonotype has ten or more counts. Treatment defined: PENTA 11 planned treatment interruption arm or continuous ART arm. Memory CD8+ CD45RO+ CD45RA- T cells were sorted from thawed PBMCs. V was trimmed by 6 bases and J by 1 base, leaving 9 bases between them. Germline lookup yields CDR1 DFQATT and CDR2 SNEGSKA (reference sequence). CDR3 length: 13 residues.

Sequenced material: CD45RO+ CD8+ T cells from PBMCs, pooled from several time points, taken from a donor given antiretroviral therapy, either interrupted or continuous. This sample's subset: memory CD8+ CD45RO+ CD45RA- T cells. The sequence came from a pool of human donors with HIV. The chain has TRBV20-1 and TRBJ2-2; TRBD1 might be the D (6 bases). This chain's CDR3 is CSAEDRNTGELFF. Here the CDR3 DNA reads TGCAGTGCCGAGGACAGGAACACCGGGGAGCTGTTTTTT.